This entry lists 27 T cell receptor beta chains sequenced from one sample in a study of blood T cell repertoires in COVID-19. Sequenced by immunoSEQ multiplex PCR; TCRdb stores in-frame clones only, minus some. Seen here are 63,000 or so clones, roughly 89% observed once, and the top ten hold less than 1.5%. Input material: peripheral blood. Receptor source: a man aged 55 to 70 with acute or convalescent COVID-19.

V gene TRBV7-9 combines with J gene TRBJ1-1; no definite D call. The CDR3 is made up of 15 amino acids. Germline V lookup: CDR1 SEHNR, CDR2 FQNEAQ (reference sequence). Trimming stripped 5 bases from V and 0 bases from J, with 13 bases between. The CDR3 loop reads CASSPSRRMNTEAFF. CDR3 nucleotides: TGTGCCAGCAGCCCTAGCAGACGGATGAACACTGAAGCTTTCTTT.

This clone was recorded only once. The chain couples TRBV5-8 to TRBJ2-3; possible D gene TRBD2, 7 bases. This CDR3 is 15 amino acids long. Trimming removed 1 base from V and 3 bases from J, with 12 bases in between. Germline V lookup: CDR1 SGHTS, CDR2 YDEGEE. CDR3 sequence (DNA): TGTGCCAGCAGCTTGTACAGGGAGGGAACAGATACGCAGTATTTT. This encodes CASSLYREGTDTQYF.

V is TRBV19 and J is TRBJ1-6; 7 bases line up with TRBD1. With V trimmed by 6 bases and J by 6 bases, 8 bases remained unmatched. Germline lookup yields CDR1 LNHDA and CDR2 SQIVND (reference sequence). This CDR3 region has 15 residues. The CDR3 DNA follows: TGTGCCAGTAGGGGAACAGGGGCCCCTAATTCACCCCTCCACTTT. Residues: CASRGTGAPNSPLHF. The full variable domain, its missing parts supplied by reference TRBV19 and TRBJ1-6, is DGGITQSPKYLFRKEGQNVTLSCEQNLNHDAMYWYRQDPGQGLRLIYYSQIVNDFQKGDIAEGYSVSREKKESFPLTVTSAQKNPTAFYLCASRGTGAPNSPLHFGNGTRLTVT.

V is TRBV27 and J is TRBJ1-6, with 9 bases lining up with TRBD1. The CDR3 has 16 amino acids. V was pared by 3 bases and J by 4 bases, with 4 bases of the junction left unmatched. CDR1 MNHEY and CDR2 SMNVEV come from the germline V gene (reference sequence). DNA for the CDR3: TGTGCCAGCAGTTTTCACAGGGGGCGGTATAATTCACCCCTCCACTTT. It yields the protein CASSFHRGRYNSPLHF.

The V call is TRBV5-4, the J call TRBJ2-2; the match to TRBD1 covers 7 bases. The junction had 9 bases not matched to a gene; V was cut back by 5 bases and J by 2 bases. Per the germline V gene, CDR1 is SGHNT and CDR2 is YYREEE (reference sequence). This CDR3 is 16 amino acids long. The CDR3 here is CASRKGRDRNTGELFF. The CDR3 DNA is TGTGCCAGCAGGAAAGGCCGGGACAGAAACACCGGGGAGCTGTTTTTT.

V is TRBV27 and J is TRBJ1-1; the D gene is possibly TRBD1 (5 bases). This CDR3 has 12 residues. V lost 10 bases, J lost 5 bases, and 14 bases lay in between. Germline CDR1 is MNHEY and CDR2 is SMNVEV (reference sequence). The CDR3 is CATLSGGTEAFF. CDR3 nucleotides: TGTGCCACCCTAAGCGGGGGTACTGAAGCTTTCTTT.

J is TRBJ1-1 and V is TRBV5-1, with 10 bases fitting TRBD1. The CDR3 loop spans 13 amino acids. The germline CDR1 and CDR2 sequences are SGHRS and YFSETQ. V lost 7 bases to trimming and J lost 4 bases; unmatched junction nucleotides: 4. The CDR3 DNA reads as TGCGCCAGCCACCGGACAGGGGGCACTGAAGCTTTCTTT. Residues: CASHRTGGTEAFF.

The chain combines TRBV11-2 with TRBJ1-3, with a weak D call TRBD1 (6 bases). V lost 5 bases to trimming and J lost 0 bases, with 14 bases between them. CDR3 size: 16 residues. CDR1 SGHAT and CDR2 FQNNGV come from the germline V gene. The CDR3 protein is CASSQGGSSSGNTIYF. Here the CDR3 DNA reads TGTGCCAGCAGCCAAGGGGGTTCGAGCTCTGGAAACACCATATATTTT. Based on the CDR3 plus reference TRBV11-2 and TRBJ1-3, the full variable domain is EAGVAQSPRYKIIEKRQSVAFWCNPISGHATLYWYQQILGQGPKLLIQFQNNGVVDDSQLPKDRFSAERLKGVDSTLKIQPAKLEDSAVYLCASSQGGSSSGNTIYFGEGSWLTVV.

The CDR3 nucleotides are TGTGCCAGTAGTTCCGGGGGAGTCGGCGAAAAACTGTTTTTT. This translates into CASSSGGVGEKLFF. The chain is built from TRBV19 and TRBJ1-4; tentative D call: TRBD1 (5 bases). CDR3 length equals 14 residues. Germline CDR1 is LNHDA and CDR2 is SQIVND (reference sequence). With 5 bases removed from V and 8 bases from J, the gap between germline ends came to 15 bases. The whole variable domain, remainder taken from reference TRBV19 and TRBJ1-4, is DGGITQSPKYLFRKEGQNVTLSCEQNLNHDAMYWYRQDPGQGLRLIYYSQIVNDFQKGDIAEGYSVSREKKESFPLTVTSAQKNPTAFYLCASSSGGVGEKLFFGSGTQLSVL.

The sample holds one count of this clone. The chain links TRBV7-2 to TRBJ1-2; maybe TRBD1 (5 bases). The CDR3 contains 13 residues. Germline-derived CDR1 and CDR2 are SGHTA and FQGNSA. V lost 1 base, J lost 8 bases, and 11 bases lay in between. The CDR3 DNA is TGTGCCAGCAGCTTAGAGGGGTGGGAAGGCTACACCTTC. Translated: CASSLEGWEGYTF.

This clone has only a few counts. The chain uses TRBV7-9 and TRBJ2-7; maybe TRBD1 (5 bases). CDR1 is SEHNR, CDR2 FQNEAQ, per germline (reference sequence). The CDR3 extends over 12 amino acids. Trimming shortened V by 3 bases and J by 6 bases, and 9 bases separated the two germline ends. The CDR3 DNA is TGTGCCAGCAGCTTCGACAGAAGCGAGCAGTACTTC. As protein: CASSFDRSEQYF.

This sequence joins TRBV19 and TRBJ1-1; 12 nucleotides agree with TRBD1. V was pared by 1 base and J by 10 bases, with 7 bases of the junction left unmatched. This CDR3 contains 15 residues. Germline values: CDR1 LNHDA, CDR2 SQIVND (reference sequence). The CDR3 protein is CASSIVPGQGAPAFF. The DNA for the CDR3 is TGTGCCAGTAGTATAGTACCGGGACAGGGGGCACCAGCTTTCTTT.

This chain links TRBV7-8 with TRBJ1-2; D gene uncertain. This CDR3 has 12 residues. V was cut by 5 bases and J by 8 bases, with 12 bases left in between. Germline V gene lookup returns CDR1 SGHVS and CDR2 FQNEAQ. The CDR3 DNA is TGTGCCAGCAGCCCCTTTCCCGGGGGCTACACCTTC. It specifies CASSPFPGGYTF.

The V call is TRBV19, the J call TRBJ1-5, with TRBD1 identical over 8 bases. The CDR3 runs 17 residues. Germline loops: CDR1 LNHDA, CDR2 SQIVND (reference sequence). Trimming removed 5 bases from V and 5 bases from J; junction bases left unmatched: 14. CDR3 coding DNA: TGTGCCAGTAGTGCAGGCATAGGACAGGGTCTTTATCAGCCCCAGCATTTT. This codes for CASSAGIGQGLYQPQHF. The variable domain in full, with the rest retrieved from reference TRBV19 and TRBJ1-5, is DGGITQSPKYLFRKEGQNVTLSCEQNLNHDAMYWYRQDPGQGLRLIYYSQIVNDFQKGDIAEGYSVSREKKESFPLTVTSAQKNPTAFYLCASSAGIGQGLYQPQHFGDGTRLSIL.

This rearrangement joins TRBV6-5 to TRBJ2-1, with a weak D call TRBD1 (6 bases). The CDR3 totals 16 residues. Germline-derived CDR1 and CDR2 are MNHEY and SVGAGI. Between the trimmed V and J ends, which lost 2 bases and 7 bases, there was a span of 18 bases. CDR3 in DNA: TGTGCCAGCAGTTACGCTACCATAACGGACAGTAATGAGCAGTTCTTC. This gives the protein CASSYATITDSNEQFF.

CDR3 bases: TGCGCCAGCAGCTTACGCTGGGACAGTAGCTATGGCTACACCTTC. This sequence encodes CASSLRWDSSYGYTF. The chain uses TRBV5-1 and TRBJ1-2; 7 bases are a match to TRBD1. Trimming took 2 bases from V and 4 from J; bases not matched to a gene: 8. Per the germline V gene, CDR1 is SGHRS and CDR2 is YFSETQ. The CDR3 covers 15 residues. Full variable domain (outside the CDR3, taken from reference TRBV5-1 and TRBJ1-2): KAGVTQTPRYLIKTRGQQVTLSCSPISGHRSVSWYQQTPGQGLQFLFEYFSETQRNKGNFPGRFSGRQFSNSRSEMNVSTLELGDSALYLCASSLRWDSSYGYTFGSGTRLTVV.

The chain recombines TRBV19 with TRBJ1-1; 9 nucleotides match TRBD1. Trimming took 6 bases from V and 5 from J; bases not matched to a gene: 16. Germline-derived CDR1 and CDR2 are LNHDA and SQIVND (reference sequence). CDR3 size: 17 residues. Here the CDR3 DNA reads TGTGCCAGTAGGTCCTCAGAAGGACAGGGGTTTCGGACTGAAGCTTTCTTT. Translating it yields CASRSSEGQGFRTEAFF. Supplemented by reference TRBV19 and TRBJ1-1, the full variable domain reads DGGITQSPKYLFRKEGQNVTLSCEQNLNHDAMYWYRQDPGQGLRLIYYSQIVNDFQKGDIAEGYSVSREKKESFPLTVTSAQKNPTAFYLCASRSSEGQGFRTEAFFGQGTRLTVV.

The chain carries TRBV12-2 and TRBJ1-5. TRBV12-2 is a pseudogene. This CDR3 is 15 amino acids long. Written as DNA, the CDR3 is TGTGCAAGTCGTCTTTGTCTGAGGGACAATCAGCCCCAGCATTTT. It is translated as CASRLCLRDNQPQHF.

The rearrangement links TRBV19 to TRBJ1-5; D unresolved. Germline CDR1 LNHDA, CDR2 SQIVND (reference sequence). V was trimmed by 3 bases and J by 1 base, leaving 13 bases between them. The CDR3 consists of 16 residues. The DNA for the CDR3 is TGTGCCAGTAGTATCGGACTGAAGAGGAGCAATCAGCCCCAGCATTTT. This codes for CASSIGLKRSNQPQHF.

The chain employs TRBV2 and TRBJ1-5, with D perhaps TRBD1 (6 bases). Trimming took 3 bases from V and 3 from J, leaving 9 bases between them. Germline V gene sequence: CDR1 SNHLY, CDR2 FYNNEI. The CDR3 extends over 14 amino acids. CDR3 DNA: TGTGCCAGCAGTGAGCAGGGGCACAATCAGCCCCAGCATTTT. This encodes CASSEQGHNQPQHF.

J is TRBJ1-2 and V is TRBV6-6, with D possibly TRBD1 on 6 matching bases. The germline V gene encodes CDR1 MNHNY and CDR2 SVGAGI (reference sequence). The CDR3 length is 16 residues. V lost 4 bases, J lost 7 bases, and 22 bases lay in between. For the CDR3, the DNA is TGTGCCAGCAGTTCGCTTCTGGACAGCTCTGGGGGTGGCTACACCTTC. Amino acid sequence: CASSSLLDSSGGGYTF.

This chain connects TRBV27 to TRBJ2-1; the match to TRBD1 covers 9 bases. In germline, CDR1 is MNHEY, CDR2 SMNVEV (reference sequence). V lost 4 bases to trimming and J lost 9 bases; unmatched junction nucleotides: 10. This CDR3 is 15 amino acids long. CDR3 in DNA: TGTGCCAGCAGTTATTACCGGGACAGGGCATCTGAGCAGTTCTTC. Encoded protein: CASSYYRDRASEQFF.

This chain connects TRBV6-6 to TRBJ2-5, with 9 nucleotides matching TRBD2. The CDR3 is 15 amino acids. From germline, CDR1 is MNHNY and CDR2 SVGAGI (reference sequence). The V and J ends lost 3 bases and 5 bases, in that order; junction bases with no gene match: 7. The CDR3 reads CASSYGGAGGETQYF. CDR3 DNA sequence: TGTGCCAGCAGTTATGGGGGCGCGGGGGGGGAGACCCAGTACTTC.

This clone has just one count. The V call is TRBV30, the J call TRBJ1-2, with 10 bases that match TRBD1. Trimming removed 7 bases from V and 2 bases from J; junction bases left unmatched: 1. Germline V lookup: CDR1 GTSNPN, CDR2 SVGIG (reference sequence). This CDR3 is 12 amino acids long. The CDR3 is CALDRGNYGYTF. The CDR3 coding sequence is TGTGCCTTGGACAGGGGGAACTATGGCTACACCTTC.

V gene TRBV19 combines with J gene TRBJ1-5; tentatively, D is TRBD1 (6 bases). The CDR3 length is 17 residues. The V end lost 5 bases, the J end lost 4 bases, and 21 bases lay between the germline ends. CDR1 and CDR2 (germline): LNHDA, SQIVND (reference sequence). Written as DNA, the CDR3 is TGTGCCAGTAGTTCGGGTGTAGGGGGGGCTCTTAATCAGCCCCAGCATTTT. It codes for CASSSGVGGALNQPQHF.

This clone was picked up one time. The chain couples TRBV4-1 to TRBJ1-2; 12 positions agree with TRBD1. V lost 0 bases, J lost 5 bases, and 10 bases stayed unmatched. The germline CDR1 and CDR2 sequences are MGHRA and YSYEKL. The CDR3 covers 18 residues. The CDR3: CASSQEKRDRGQGYGYTF. The CDR3 region has the DNA TGCGCCAGCAGCCAAGAAAAACGGGACAGGGGGCAGGGGTATGGCTACACCTTC.

V gene TRBV2 combines with J gene TRBJ2-3; 9 positions match TRBD1. The CDR3 length is 16 residues. The germline V gene has CDR1 SNHLY and CDR2 FYNNEI. V trimming: 3 bases; J trimming: 4 bases; junction bases outside the gene matches: 8. For the CDR3, the DNA is TGTGCCAGCAGTGACCGGACAGGGGCCTTGTCAGATACGCAGTATTTT. Protein: CASSDRTGALSDTQYF.